This T cell receptor (beta chain) was sequenced in a study of PD-1 blockade in classical Hodgkin lymphoma. V lost 8 bases and J 4 bases, leaving 11 bases between the germline ends. In germline, CDR1 is LNHDA, CDR2 SQIVND (reference sequence). The CDR3 has 12 amino acids. Clones were read by immunoSEQ multiplex PCR, and TCRdb kept only the in-frame ones, dropping some. The data show 7,000 or so clones, approximately 83% seen once. Time point here: cycle 4 day 1 (C4D1), after 5 to 7 weeks of nivolumab. Each of the patients experienced relapse following autologous stem cell transplantation, and their brentuximab vedotin exposure differed.

The chain carries TRBV19 and TRBJ1-1; D gene unclear. The specimen was peripheral blood mononuclear cells (PBMCs), collected before the fourth cycle of nivolumab. The TCR was taken from a human donor with classical Hodgkin lymphoma. As DNA, the CDR3 is TGTGCCAGTGGTTATCAGAGCACTGAAGCTTTCTTT. Translated: CASGYQSTEAFF.